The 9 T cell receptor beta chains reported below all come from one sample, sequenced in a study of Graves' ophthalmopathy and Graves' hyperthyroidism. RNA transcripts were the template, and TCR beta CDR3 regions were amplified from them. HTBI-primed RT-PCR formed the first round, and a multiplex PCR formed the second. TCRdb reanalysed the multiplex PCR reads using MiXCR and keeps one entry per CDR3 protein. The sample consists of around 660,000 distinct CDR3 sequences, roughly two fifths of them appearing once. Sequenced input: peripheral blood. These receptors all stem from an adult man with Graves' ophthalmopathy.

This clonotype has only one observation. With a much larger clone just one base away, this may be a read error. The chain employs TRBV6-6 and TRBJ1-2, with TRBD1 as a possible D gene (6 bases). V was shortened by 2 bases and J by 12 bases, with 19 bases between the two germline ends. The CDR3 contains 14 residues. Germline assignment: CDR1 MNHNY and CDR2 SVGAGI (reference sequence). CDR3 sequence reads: CASSYRQDPSDHTF. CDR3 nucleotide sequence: TGTGCCAGCAGTTACAGACAGGACCCCTCAGATCACACCTTC.

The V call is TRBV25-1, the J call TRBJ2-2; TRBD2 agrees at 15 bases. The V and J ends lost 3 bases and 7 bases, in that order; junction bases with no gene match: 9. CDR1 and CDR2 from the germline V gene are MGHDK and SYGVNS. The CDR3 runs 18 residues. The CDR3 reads CASSERGTSGRRNGELFF. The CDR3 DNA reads TGTGCCAGCAGTGAGCGCGGGACTAGCGGGAGGCGAAACGGGGAGCTGTTTTTT.

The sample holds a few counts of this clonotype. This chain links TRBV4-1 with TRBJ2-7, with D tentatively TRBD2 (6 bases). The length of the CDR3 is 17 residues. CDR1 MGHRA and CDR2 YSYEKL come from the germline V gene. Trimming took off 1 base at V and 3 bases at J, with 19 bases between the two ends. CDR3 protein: CASSQALTGGKSYEQYF. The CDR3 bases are TGCGCCAGCAGCCAAGCCCTGACGGGCGGGAAGAGCTACGAGCAGTACTTC.

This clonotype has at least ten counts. The CDR3 protein is CASSLAGTGGSGANVLTF. The DNA of the CDR3 is TGCGCCAGCAGCTTGGCCGGGACAGGGGGATCTGGGGCCAACGTCCTGACTTTC. The rearrangement links TRBV5-1 to TRBJ2-6; 11 positions match TRBD1. Germline-derived CDR1 and CDR2 are SGHRS and YFSETQ. Unmatched junction bases numbered 3, after V lost 0 bases and J lost 1 base. CDR3 size: 18 residues.

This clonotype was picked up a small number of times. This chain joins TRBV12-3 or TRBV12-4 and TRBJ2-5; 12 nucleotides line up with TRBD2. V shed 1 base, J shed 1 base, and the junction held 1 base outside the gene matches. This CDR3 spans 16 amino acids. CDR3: CASSLGTSGVQETQYF. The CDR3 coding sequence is TGTGCCAGCAGTTTAGGGACTAGCGGGGTCCAAGAGACCCAGTACTTC.

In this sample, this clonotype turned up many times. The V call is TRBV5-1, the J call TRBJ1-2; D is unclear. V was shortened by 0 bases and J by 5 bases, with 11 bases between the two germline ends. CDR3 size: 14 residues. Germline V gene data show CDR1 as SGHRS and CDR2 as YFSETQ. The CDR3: CASSLAGDRYGYTF. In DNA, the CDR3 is TGCGCCAGCAGCTTGGCCGGAGATAGATATGGCTACACCTTC.

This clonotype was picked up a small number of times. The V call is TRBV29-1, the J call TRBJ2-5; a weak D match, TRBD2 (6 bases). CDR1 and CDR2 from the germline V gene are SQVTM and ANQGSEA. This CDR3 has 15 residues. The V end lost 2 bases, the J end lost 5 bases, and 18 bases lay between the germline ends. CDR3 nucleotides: TGCAGCGTTGAATTTGCGGAGGAGGGTGCCGAGACCCAGTACTTC. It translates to CSVEFAEEGAETQYF.

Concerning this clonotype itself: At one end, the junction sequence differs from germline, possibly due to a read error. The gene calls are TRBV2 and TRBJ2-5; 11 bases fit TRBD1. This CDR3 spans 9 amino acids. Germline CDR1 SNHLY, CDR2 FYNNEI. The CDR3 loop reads CASGQGASF. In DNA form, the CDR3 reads TGTGCCAGCGGACAGGGGGCGTCTTTC. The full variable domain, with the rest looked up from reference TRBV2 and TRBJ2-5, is EPEVTQTPSHQVTQMGQEVILRCVPISNHLYFYWYRQILGQKVEFLVSFYNNEISEKSEIFDDQFSVERPDGSNFTLKIRSTKLEDSAMYFCASGQGASFGPGTRLLVL.

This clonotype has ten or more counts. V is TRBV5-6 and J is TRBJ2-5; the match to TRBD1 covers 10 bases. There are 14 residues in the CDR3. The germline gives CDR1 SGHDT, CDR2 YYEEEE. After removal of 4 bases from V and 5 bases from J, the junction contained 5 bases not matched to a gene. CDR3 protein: CASSRQGASETQYF. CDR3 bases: TGTGCCAGCAGCAGACAGGGGGCTAGCGAGACCCAGTACTTC.